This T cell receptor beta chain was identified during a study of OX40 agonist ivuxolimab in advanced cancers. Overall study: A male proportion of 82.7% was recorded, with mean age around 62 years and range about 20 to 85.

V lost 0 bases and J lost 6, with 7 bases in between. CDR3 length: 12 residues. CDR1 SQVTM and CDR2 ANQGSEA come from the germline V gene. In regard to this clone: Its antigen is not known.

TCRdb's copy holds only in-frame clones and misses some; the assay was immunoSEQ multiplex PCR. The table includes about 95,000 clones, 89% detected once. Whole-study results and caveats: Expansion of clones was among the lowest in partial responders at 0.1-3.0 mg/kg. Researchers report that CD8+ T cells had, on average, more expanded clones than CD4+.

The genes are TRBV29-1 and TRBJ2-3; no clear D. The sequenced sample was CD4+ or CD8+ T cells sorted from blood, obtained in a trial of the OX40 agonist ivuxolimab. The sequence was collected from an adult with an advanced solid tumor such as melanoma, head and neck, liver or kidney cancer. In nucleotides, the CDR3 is TGCAGCGTTGAAGACCTATGGGATACGCAGTATTTT. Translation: CSVEDLWDTQYF.